The present entry profiles one TCR beta chain with its context. Sequencing was performed with immunoSEQ multiplex PCR; in TCRdb, only in-frame clones are kept and a portion is missing. The data contain around 60,000 clones, roughly two thirds of them singletons. Per the germline V gene, CDR1 is LNHNV and CDR2 is YYDKDF (reference sequence). Unmatched junction bases numbered 7, after V lost 5 bases and J lost 3 bases. CDR3 length: 15 residues. The source of the sample is a study of blood T cell repertoires in COVID-19. On the study more broadly: Donors in the United States, Italy and Spain gave samples during acute or convalescent COVID-19. Sources were T cells, B-cell-depleted T cells, or PBMCs; the material itself was cDNA or gDNA.

Patients at the Seattle site were enrolled during active infection and followed longitudinally. The receptor comes from a woman between 70 and 85 years old with COVID-19, enrolled during active disease. V usage is TRBV15 and J usage is TRBJ2-3, with 8 bases that match TRBD2. What was sequenced was peripheral blood. In DNA, the CDR3 is TGTGCCACCAGCTCCAGCGGGGGAGTGACAGATACGCAGTATTTT. It yields the protein CATSSSGGVTDTQYF.